What follows describes a single T cell receptor (beta chain). Its matching antigen is unknown. The sample is drawn from a study of blood T cells in healthy people across ages. Study at large: About one barcoded beta molecule per two T cells was captured by template switching. Study outcomes and limitations: Estimates of total diversity, which came from one million sequenced T cells, were considered to be underestimates. There was a strong correlation between TCR beta diversity and naive T cell percentage. No one knew whether donors had CMV, which possibly confounded expanded clonotype changes.

Then a second PCR, running roughly 6 to 12 cycles, was carried out with a sample-barcoded 5' primer and a J-beta primer mix. TCRdb fed the 5' RACE reads into MiXCR, producing one record per CDR3 protein. The top ten clones hold under 30% of a sample with approximately 2,000,000 distinct CDR3 sequences, about 39% of them seen once. The germline gives CDR1 SNHLY, CDR2 FYNNEI. V was trimmed by 5 bases and J by 4 bases, leaving 14 bases between them. This CDR3 has 14 residues. The sample was blood. The chain has TRBV2 and TRBJ1-2; a weak D match, TRBD1 (5 bases). The sequence derives from a human donor in good health. CDR3 nucleotide sequence: TGTGCCAGCAGTAACCTCGGGACGGCCTATGGCTACACCTTC. This sequence encodes CASSNLGTAYGYTF.